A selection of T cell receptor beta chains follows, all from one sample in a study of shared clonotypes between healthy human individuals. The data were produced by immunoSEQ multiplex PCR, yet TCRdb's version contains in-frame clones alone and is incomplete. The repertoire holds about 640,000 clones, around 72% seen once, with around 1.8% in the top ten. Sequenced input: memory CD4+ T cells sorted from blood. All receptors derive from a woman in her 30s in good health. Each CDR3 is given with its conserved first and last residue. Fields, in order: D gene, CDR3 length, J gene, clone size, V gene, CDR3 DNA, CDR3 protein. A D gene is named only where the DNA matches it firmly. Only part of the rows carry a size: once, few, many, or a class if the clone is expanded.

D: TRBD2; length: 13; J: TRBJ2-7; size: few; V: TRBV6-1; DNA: TGTGCCAGCAGCGAGACTAGCGGGAGTCCTACGTACTTC; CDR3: CASSETSGSPTYF
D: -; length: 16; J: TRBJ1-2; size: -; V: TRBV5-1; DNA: TGCGCCAGCAGCTTACAACAGGGCGCGGCTAACTATGGCTACACCTTC; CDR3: CASSLQQGAANYGYTF
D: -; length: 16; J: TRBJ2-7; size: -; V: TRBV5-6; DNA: TGTGCCAGCAGCTTACTACTCAGGACATCTTCCTACGAGCAGTACTTC; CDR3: CASSLLLRTSSYEQYF
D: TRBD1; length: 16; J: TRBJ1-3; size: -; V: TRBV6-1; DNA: TGTGCCAGCAGTGCGGGACAGGGCCTTCCTGGAAACACCATATATTTT; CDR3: CASSAGQGLPGNTIYF
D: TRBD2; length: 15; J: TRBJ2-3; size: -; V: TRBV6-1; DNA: TGTGCCAGCCTCTTTAGGCTAGCGGGCACAGATACGCAGTATTTT; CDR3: CASLFRLAGTDTQYF
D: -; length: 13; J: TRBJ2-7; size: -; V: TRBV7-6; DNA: TGTGCCAGCAGCTTAGCAGCGGACTACGAGCAGTACTTC; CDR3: CASSLAADYEQYF
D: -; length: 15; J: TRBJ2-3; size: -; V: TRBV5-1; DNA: TGCGCCAGCGGGACGCATGACCCTTCTTCAGATACGCAGTATTTT; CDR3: CASGTHDPSSDTQYF
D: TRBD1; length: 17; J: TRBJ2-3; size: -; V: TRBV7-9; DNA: TGTGCCAGCAGCACCGGACAGGGGGCCGGTCTGACAGATACGCAGTATTTT; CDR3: CASSTGQGAGLTDTQYF
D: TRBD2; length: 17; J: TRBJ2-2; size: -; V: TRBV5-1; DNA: TGCGCCAGCAGCTTGGCCGCGGCTAGCGGGTTTACCGGGGAGCTGTTTTTT; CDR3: CASSLAAASGFTGELFF
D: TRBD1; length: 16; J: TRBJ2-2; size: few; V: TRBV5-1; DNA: TGCGCCAGCAGCTTTGAAAGCGGGACAGGGTATGGGGAGCTGTTTTTT; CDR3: CASSFESGTGYGELFF
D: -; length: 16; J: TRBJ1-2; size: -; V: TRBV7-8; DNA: TGTGCCAGCAGCACACGGGTCGCCCAAGCTAACTATGGCTACACCTTC; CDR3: CASSTRVAQANYGYTF
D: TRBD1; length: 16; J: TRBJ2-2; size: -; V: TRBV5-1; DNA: TGCGCCAGCAGCTTGAGGGGACAGGGGAACACCGGGGAGCTGTTTTTT; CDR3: CASSLRGQGNTGELFF
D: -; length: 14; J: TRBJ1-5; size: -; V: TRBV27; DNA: TGTGCCAGCAGTTTAAATGGCCCTAATCAGCCCCAGCATTTT; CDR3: CASSLNGPNQPQHF
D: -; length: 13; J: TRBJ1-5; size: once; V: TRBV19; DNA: TGTGCCAGTAGCGGGTTAGGGGATCAGCCCCAGCATTTT; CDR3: CASSGLGDQPQHF
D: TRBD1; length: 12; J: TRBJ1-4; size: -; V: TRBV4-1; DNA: TGCGCCAGCAGCGCGCCACAGGGGATCCTGTTTTTT; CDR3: CASSAPQGILFF
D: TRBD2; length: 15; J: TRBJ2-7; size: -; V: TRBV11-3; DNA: TGTGCCAGCAGCGAAGGACTAGCGGGAAGTTACGAGCAGTACTTC; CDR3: CASSEGLAGSYEQYF
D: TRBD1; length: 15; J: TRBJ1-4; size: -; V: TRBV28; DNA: TGTGCCAGCAGTTTGGACAGGGGGAGGGATCAAAAACTGTTTTTT; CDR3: CASSLDRGRDQKLFF
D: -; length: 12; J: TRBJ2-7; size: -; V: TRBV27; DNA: TGTGCCAGCAGTGCCCAGGGCGGCGAGCAGTACTTC; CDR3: CASSAQGGEQYF
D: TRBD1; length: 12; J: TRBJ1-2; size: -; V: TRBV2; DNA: TGTGCCAGCAGGACAGGGTTTGAAGACTACACCTTC; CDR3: CASRTGFEDYTF
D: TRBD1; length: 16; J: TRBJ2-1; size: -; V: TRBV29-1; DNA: TGCAGCGGGACGCCAGGGGGCCGAAGCTCCTACAATGAGCAGTTCTTC; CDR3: CSGTPGGRSSYNEQFF
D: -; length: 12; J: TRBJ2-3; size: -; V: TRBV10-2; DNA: TGCGCCAGCAGTGAGACCCGAGATACGCAGTATTTT; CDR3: CASSETRDTQYF
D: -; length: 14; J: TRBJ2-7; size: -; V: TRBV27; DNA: TGTGCCAGCAGTCCACCCGGAAGCGGACGGGAGCAGTACTTC; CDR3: CASSPPGSGREQYF
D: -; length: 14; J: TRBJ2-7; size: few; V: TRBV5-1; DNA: TGCGCCAGCAGCTTGGATCACAGCTCCTACGAGCAGTACTTC; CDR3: CASSLDHSSYEQYF
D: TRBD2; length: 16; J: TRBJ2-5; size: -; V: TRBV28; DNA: TGTGCCAGCAATTCCGGGACTAGCGCGCGAAAAGAGACCCAGTACTTC; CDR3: CASNSGTSARKETQYF
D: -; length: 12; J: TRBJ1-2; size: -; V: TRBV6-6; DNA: TGTGCCAGCAGTAGGACTGACCATGGCTACACCTTC; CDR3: CASSRTDHGYTF
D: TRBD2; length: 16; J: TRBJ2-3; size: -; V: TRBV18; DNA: TGTGCCAGCTCACCTCTAGCGGGAATGGGCACAGATACGCAGTATTTT; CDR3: CASSPLAGMGTDTQYF
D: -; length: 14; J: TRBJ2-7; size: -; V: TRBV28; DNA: TGTGCCAGCAGTTTAGCTGGAGCCACCTACGAGCAGTACTTC; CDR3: CASSLAGATYEQYF
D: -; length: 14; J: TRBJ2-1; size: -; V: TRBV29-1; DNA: TGCAGCGTTGAAGGCTTGGACCGGTACAATGAGCAGTTCTTC; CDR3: CSVEGLDRYNEQFF
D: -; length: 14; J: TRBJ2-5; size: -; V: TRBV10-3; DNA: TGTGCCATCGGTGGAGGGACCAGCCAAGAGACCCAGTACTTC; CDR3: CAIGGGTSQETQYF
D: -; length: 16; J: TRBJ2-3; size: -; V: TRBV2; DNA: TGTGCCAGCGGCCGGGTCCAGTCGGCAAGAGCAGATACGCAGTATTTT; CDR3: CASGRVQSARADTQYF
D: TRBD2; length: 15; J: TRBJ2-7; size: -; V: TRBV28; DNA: TGTGCCAGCAGTGCCGTGGGGGGGAGCTCCTACGAGCAGTACTTC; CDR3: CASSAVGGSSYEQYF
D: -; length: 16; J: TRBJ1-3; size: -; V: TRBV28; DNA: TGTGCCAGCAGTTTCGGGGGGATGAGCTCTGGAAACACCATATATTTT; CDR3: CASSFGGMSSGNTIYF
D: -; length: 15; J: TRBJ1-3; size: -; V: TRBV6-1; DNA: TGTGCCAGCAACCCGACACGGAGCTCTGGAAACACCATATATTTT; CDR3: CASNPTRSSGNTIYF
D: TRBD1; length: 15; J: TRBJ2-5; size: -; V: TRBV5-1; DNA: TGCGCCAGCAGCTTGGGGGACAGGGATACAGAGACCCAGTACTTC; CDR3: CASSLGDRDTETQYF
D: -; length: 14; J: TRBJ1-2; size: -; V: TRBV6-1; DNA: TGTGCCAGCAGGGAAGGCACAGTCGCGAGTGGCTACACCTTC; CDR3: CASREGTVASGYTF
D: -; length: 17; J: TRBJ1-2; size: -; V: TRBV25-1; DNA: TGTGCCAGCAGTGAGAGGACAGCGGGGTGGGCGGGTAGCGGCTACACCTTC; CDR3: CASSERTAGWAGSGYTF
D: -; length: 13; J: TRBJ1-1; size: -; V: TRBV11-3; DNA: TGTGCCAGCAGCTTAGAAAGCAACACTGAAGCTTTCTTT; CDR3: CASSLESNTEAFF
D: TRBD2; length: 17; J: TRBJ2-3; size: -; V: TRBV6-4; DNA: TGTGCCAGCAGTAGCGGGACTAGCGGGACCCACACAGATACGCAGTATTTT; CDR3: CASSSGTSGTHTDTQYF
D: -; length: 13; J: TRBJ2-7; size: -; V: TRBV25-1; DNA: TGTGCCAGCAGTGACAGAAGCTCCTACGAGCAGTACTTC; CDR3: CASSDRSSYEQYF
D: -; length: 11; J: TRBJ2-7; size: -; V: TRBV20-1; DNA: TGCAGTGCTAGCTCCCATTACGAGCAGTACTTC; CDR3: CSASSHYEQYF
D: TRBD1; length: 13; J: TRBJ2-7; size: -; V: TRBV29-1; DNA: TGCAGCGTCGGGACAGCCATAGGCTACGAGCAGTACTTC; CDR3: CSVGTAIGYEQYF
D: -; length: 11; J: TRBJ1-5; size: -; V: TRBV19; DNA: TGTGCCAGTTCGGGGGGACAGCCCCAGCATTTT; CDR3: CASSGGQPQHF
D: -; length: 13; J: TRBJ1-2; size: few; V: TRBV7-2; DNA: TGTGCCAGCAGCTTGGGCACTAACTATGGCTACACCTTC; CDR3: CASSLGTNYGYTF
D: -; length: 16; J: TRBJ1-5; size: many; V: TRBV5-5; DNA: TGTGCCAGCAGCTTGCTAAGGGACCTGGGCGGTCAGCCCCAGCATTTT; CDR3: CASSLLRDLGGQPQHF
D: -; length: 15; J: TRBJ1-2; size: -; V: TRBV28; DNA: TGTGCCAGCAGTCCTCCCCCCCGGGGATCGCATGGCTACACCTTC; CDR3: CASSPPPRGSHGYTF
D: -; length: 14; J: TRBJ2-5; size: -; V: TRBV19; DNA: TGTGCCAGTAGTGTCCCGGGACCGCCCCAGACCCAGTACTTC; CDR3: CASSVPGPPQTQYF
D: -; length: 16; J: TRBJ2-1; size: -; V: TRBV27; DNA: TGTGCCAGCAGACAACGGAAGGGGTTTTCCTACAATGAGCAGTTCTTC; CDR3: CASRQRKGFSYNEQFF
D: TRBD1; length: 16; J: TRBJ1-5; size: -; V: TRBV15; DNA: TGTGCCACCAGGGACAGGGGTACTTGGAGCAATCAGCCCCAGCATTTT; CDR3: CATRDRGTWSNQPQHF
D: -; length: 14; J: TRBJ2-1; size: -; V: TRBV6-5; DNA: TGTGCCAGCACCCTCCGGGGGTCAGACAATGAGCAGTTCTTC; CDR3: CASTLRGSDNEQFF
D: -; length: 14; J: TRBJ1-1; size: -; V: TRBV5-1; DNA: TGCGCCAGCAGCTTGGGAGGGATGAACACTGAAGCTTTCTTT; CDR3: CASSLGGMNTEAFF